The 23 T cell receptor beta chains below all came from one sample that was sequenced in a study of T-cell reconstitution after alpha-beta-depleted transplantation in children. Unique molecular identifiers were incorporated during preparation of the TCRbeta library. TCRdb processed the PCR reads anew with MiXCR; each CDR3 protein has one entry. The table shows around 400,000 distinct CDR3 sequences, with roughly 22% occurring only once. This sample comprised PBMCs from the stem cell graft donor, obtained from the stem cell graft. These receptor sequences come from a human donor who donated a stem cell graft to a child with acute myeloid leukemia.

The sample holds a few counts of this clonotype. The CDR3 loop reads CATGATYNEQFF. DNA of the CDR3: TGTGCCACAGGGGCTACGTACAATGAGCAGTTCTTC. The chain employs TRBV28 and TRBJ2-1, with D tentatively TRBD1 (6 bases). Deletions cut 10 bases from V and 4 bases from J, with 11 bases between. The CDR3 sequence is 12 residues long. In germline, CDR1 is MDHEN, CDR2 SYDVKM.

This clonotype has a handful of counts. This chain uses TRBV11-3 with TRBJ2-1, with D uncertain. CDR3 length equals 14 residues. V lost 0 bases and J lost 4, with 7 bases in between. CDR1 and CDR2 (germline): SGHNT, YENEEA. CDR3 region: CASSLEATYNEQFF. The CDR3 nucleotides are TGTGCCAGCAGCTTAGAGGCCACATACAATGAGCAGTTCTTC.

This clonotype was recorded a few times. The CDR3 loop is CATSERQGLANYNEQFF. For the CDR3, the DNA is TGTGCCACCAGTGAACGACAGGGACTAGCGAACTACAATGAGCAGTTCTTC. J is TRBJ2-1 and V is TRBV24-1; TRBD2 matches 10 bases. This CDR3 comprises 17 residues. Unmatched junction bases numbered 8, after V lost 4 bases and J lost 3 bases. Germline CDR1 reads KGHDR; CDR2 reads SFDVKD.

The chain uses TRBV19 and TRBJ2-3; D may match TRBD1 or TRBD2 (6 bases each). The CDR3 covers 13 residues. CDR1 LNHDA and CDR2 SQIVND come from the germline V gene (reference sequence). Between the trimmed V and J ends, which lost 7 bases and 1 base, there was a span of 9 bases. Written as DNA, the CDR3 is TGTGCCAGTAATCGGGGGCGCACAGATACGCAGTATTTT. This translates into CASNRGRTDTQYF.

This clonotype came up a few times. Written as DNA, the CDR3 is TGCGCCAGCACCTGGACTAGCGGGACCTTCCAAGAGACCCAGTACTTC. Its protein product is CASTWTSGTFQETQYF. The rearrangement links TRBV5-1 to TRBJ2-5; 12 bases are a match to TRBD2. This CDR3 is 16 amino acids long. V gave up 6 bases and J gave up 1 base; unmatched junction bases: 7. Germline V lookup: CDR1 SGHRS, CDR2 YFSETQ.

There are a few counts of this clonotype. V gene TRBV10-3 combines with J gene TRBJ2-3; no clear D. The length of the CDR3 is 12 residues. CDR1 and CDR2 (germline): ENHRY, SYGVKD. Between the trimmed V and J ends, which lost 10 bases and 7 bases, there was a span of 15 bases. The CDR3 region has the DNA TGTGCCACTTCCCACGAGACCCATACGCAGTATTTT. Residues: CATSHETHTQYF.

V is TRBV12-3 or TRBV12-4 and J is TRBJ1-2, with D unresolved. V was cut by 1 base and J by 4 bases, with 13 bases left in between. The CDR3 extends over 15 amino acids. This chain's CDR3 is CASSLGGSQIYGYTF. DNA of the CDR3: TGTGCCAGCAGTTTAGGCGGCAGCCAAATCTATGGCTACACCTTC.

This clonotype was seen only a few times. The rearrangement joins TRBV5-1 to TRBJ2-1, with TRBD2 matching over 9 bases. The V segment lost 0 bases and the J segment 9 bases; nucleotides outside the gene matches: 1. From germline, CDR1 is SGHRS and CDR2 YFSETQ. This CDR3 contains 13 residues. In nucleotides, the CDR3 is TGCGCCAGCAGCTTGGAGACTAGCGGTGAGCAGTTCTTC. Its translation: CASSLETSGEQFF.

The rearrangement joins TRBV6-1 to TRBJ2-1, with 7 nucleotides matching TRBD2. The trim removed 8 bases at V and 8 bases at J, leaving 18 bases unmatched. This CDR3 spans 16 amino acids. Germline assignment: CDR1 MNHNS and CDR2 SASEGT. In DNA, the CDR3 is TGTGCCAGCGGACCCCTTAAAGAGGGAGGGAGGTATGAGCAGTTCTTC. Translating it yields CASGPLKEGGRYEQFF.

The chain links TRBV6-1 to TRBJ2-2; 11 bases fit TRBD2. V lost 3 bases and J lost 6; bases outside the gene matches: 6. There are 16 residues in the CDR3. The germline V gene has CDR1 MNHNS and CDR2 SASEGT. DNA of the CDR3: TGTGCCAGCAGTGATAAACTAGCGGGAGCCTCCGGGGAGCTGTTTTTT. Translating gives CASSDKLAGASGELFF.

In its sample, this clonotype was seen a few times. The V gene is TRBV15, the J gene TRBJ2-3; D is uncertain. Germline CDR1 is LNHNV and CDR2 is YYDKDF (reference sequence). The length of the CDR3 is 16 residues. The V gene lost 0 bases and the J gene lost 0 bases, with 10 bases spanning the gap. For the CDR3, the DNA is TGTGCCACCAGCAGAGATTCGGCGGAAAGCACAGATACGCAGTATTTT. Translation: CATSRDSAESTDTQYF.

The gene calls are TRBV20-1 and TRBJ2-2; no definite D call. Between the trimmed V and J ends, which lost 3 bases and 0 bases, there was a span of 8 bases. This CDR3 has 14 amino acids. Germline CDR1 is DFQATT and CDR2 is SNEGSKA (reference sequence). DNA for the CDR3: TGCAGTGCTAGGGGTCAGGCGAACACCGGGGAGCTGTTTTTT. Residues: CSARGQANTGELFF.

CDR3 coding DNA: TGTGCCAGCAGTTTCCCGGGACTAGCGGGAAAGAATGAGCAGTTCTTC. It yields the protein CASSFPGLAGKNEQFF. The V gene is TRBV27, the J gene TRBJ2-1; 13 bases fit TRBD2. Germline V gene sequence: CDR1 MNHEY, CDR2 SMNVEV (reference sequence). The CDR3 spans 16 residues. V trimming: 3 bases; J trimming: 7 bases; junction bases outside the gene matches: 6.

V and J are TRBV6-2 or TRBV6-3 and TRBJ2-7, with 13 positions matching TRBD2. Trimming at V came to 0 bases and at J to 7 bases, leaving 9 bases not matched to a gene. This CDR3 spans 17 amino acids. Germline lookup yields CDR1 MNHEY and CDR2 SVGEGT. CDR3: CASSYSIGLAGVQEQYF. The CDR3 nucleotides are TGTGCCAGCAGTTACTCGATAGGACTAGCGGGAGTTCAAGAGCAGTACTTC.

This clonotype has just a few counts. The genes are TRBV7-9 and TRBJ2-1; D perhaps matches TRBD1 (6 bases). Germline CDR1 is SEHNR and CDR2 is FQNEAQ (reference sequence). This CDR3 contains 16 residues. The V end lost 7 bases, the J end lost 7 bases, and 23 bases lay between the germline ends. This chain's CDR3 is CASKNFRDTRRNEQFF. As DNA, the CDR3 is TGTGCCAGCAAAAACTTCCGGGACACTCGCCGGAATGAGCAGTTCTTC.

The chain uses TRBV20-1 and TRBJ2-7; 9 bases line up with TRBD2. The CDR3 runs to 16 residues. Germline V gene sequence: CDR1 DFQATT, CDR2 SNEGSKA (reference sequence). After removal of 0 bases from V and 1 base from J, the junction contained 7 bases not matched to a gene. CDR3 DNA sequence: TGCAGTGCTAGAGACCTCTTTACTAGCGGGTCCTACGAGCAGTACTTC. Encoded protein: CSARDLFTSGSYEQYF.

This clonotype was detected ten times or more. The V gene is TRBV25-1, the J gene TRBJ1-1; 9 nucleotides line up with TRBD1. This CDR3 has 14 residues. Germline assignment: CDR1 MGHDK and CDR2 SYGVNS. Unmatched junction bases numbered 4, after V lost 7 bases and J lost 1 base. The CDR3 loop reads CASTLTGGNTEAFF. The CDR3 DNA reads as TGTGCCAGCACCCTGACAGGGGGGAACACTGAAGCTTTCTTT.

In this sample, this clonotype turned up a few times. The chain has TRBV7-3 and TRBJ2-1; 13 bases fit TRBD2. Looked up from germline, CDR1 is SGHTA and CDR2 is FQGTGA. J gave up 7 bases and V 5 bases, and 8 bases lay outside the gene matches. The CDR3 has 16 residues. The CDR3 DNA sequence: TGTGCCAGCAGCAAATGGACTAGCGGGAGTTTAAATGAGCAGTTCTTC. Translating it yields CASSKWTSGSLNEQFF.

The chain has TRBV7-9 and TRBJ2-1, with unresolved D. Per the germline V gene, CDR1 is SEHNR and CDR2 is FQNEAQ (reference sequence). Deletions cut 5 bases from V and 0 bases from J, with 11 bases between. The CDR3 has 15 residues. The DNA of the CDR3 is TGTGCCAGCAGCCCTACCACGAGCTCCTACAATGAGCAGTTCTTC. Residues: CASSPTTSSYNEQFF.

The chain carries TRBV4-3 and TRBJ2-7, with 7 bases aligning to TRBD2. This CDR3 is 15 amino acids long. With 3 bases clipped from V and 3 bases from J, the junction kept 8 bases outside the gene matches. CDR1 and CDR2 (germline): LGHNA, YSLEER. The CDR3 nucleotides are TGCGCCAGCAGCCACCTCGGCGGGAGCATCTACGAGCAGTACTTC. It encodes CASSHLGGSIYEQYF.

Of note for this clonotype: A much larger clone sits a single nucleotide away, making a read error possible. The chain joins TRBV12-3 or TRBV12-4 to TRBJ1-2, with 8 bases matching TRBD1. V shed 4 bases and J 5 bases; nucleotides not matched to a gene: 0. The CDR3 loop spans 12 amino acids. CDR3 in DNA: TGTGCCAGCAGTTACAGGGGGTATGGCTACACCTTC. This encodes CASSYRGYGYTF.

The chain links TRBV29-1 to TRBJ2-7; the D call may be TRBD1 or TRBD2 (6 bases each). The CDR3 extends over 15 amino acids. CDR1 SQVTM and CDR2 ANQGSEA come from the germline V gene. V was pared by 4 bases and J by 3 bases, with 19 bases between. The CDR3 DNA sequence: TGCAGCGTTGGCGGCACAGGGCTGGGAGGCTACGAGCAGTACTTC. The encoded protein is CSVGGTGLGGYEQYF.

This chain connects TRBV20-1 to TRBJ2-7; the D is unclear. Per germline, CDR1 DFQATT and CDR2 SNEGSKA (reference sequence). The V end was cut by 3 bases, the J end by 0 bases, with 9 bases between. The CDR3 contains 13 residues. CDR3 sequence (DNA): TGCAGTGCTAGGGTATGGAGCTCCTACGAGCAGTACTTC. Translation: CSARVWSSYEQYF.